The 4 T cell receptor beta chains below all came from one sample that was sequenced in a study of tumor-infiltrating lymphocytes in localized non-small cell lung cancer. Profiled with immunoSEQ multiplex PCR; TCRdb holds only in-frame clones, not every one. The data contain several thousand clones, 74% of them seen just once; the ten biggest clones take up approximately 7.1%. The sequenced sample was uninvolved lung tissue not adjacent to the tumor. These receptors were collected from a human donor with non-small cell lung cancer.

The V call is TRBV7-2, the J call TRBJ2-3, with TRBD1 matching over 7 bases. CDR1 and CDR2 from the germline V gene are SGHTA and FQGNSA. With V trimmed by 5 bases and J by 4 bases, 6 bases remained unmatched. The CDR3 runs 14 residues. The DNA for the CDR3 is TGTGCCAGCAGCCCTATAGACAGGGCAGATACGCAGTATTTT. It is translated as CASSPIDRADTQYF. The full variable domain, rest sourced from reference TRBV7-2 and TRBJ2-3, is GAGVSQSPSNKVTEKGKDVELRCDPISGHTALYWYRQSLGQGLEFLIYFQGNSAPDKSGLPSDRFSAERTGGSVSTLTIQRTQQEDSAVYLCASSPIDRADTQYFGPGTRLTVL.

This chain joins TRBV7-2 and TRBJ2-7; unclear D gene. Germline CDR1 SGHTA, CDR2 FQGNSA. The CDR3 is 14 amino acids. Deletions cut 1 base from V and 0 bases from J, with 7 bases between. CDR3: CASSLGRSSYEQYF. Written as DNA, the CDR3 is TGTGCCAGCAGCTTAGGTAGGAGCTCCTACGAGCAGTACTTC. Complete variable domain (other parts from reference TRBV7-2 and TRBJ2-7): GAGVSQSPSNKVTEKGKDVELRCDPISGHTALYWYRQSLGQGLEFLIYFQGNSAPDKSGLPSDRFSAERTGGSVSTLTIQRTQQEDSAVYLCASSLGRSSYEQYFGPGTRLTVT.

The chain is built from TRBV4-3 and TRBJ2-3, with TRBD2 identical over 8 bases. J was trimmed by 3 bases and V by 2 bases; bases with no gene match: 7. The CDR3 is made up of 16 amino acids. Germline V gives CDR1 LGHNA, CDR2 YSLEER. The CDR3 nucleotides are TGCGCCAGCAGCCAATGGGGACTAGGAAGTACAGATACGCAGTATTTT. Its protein product is CASSQWGLGSTDTQYF.

This clone was observed a few times. CDR3 nucleotide sequence: TGTGCCAGCAGCGGATCAAGACTAGCCGATACGCAGTATTTT. Residues: CASSGSRLADTQYF. The J gene is TRBJ2-3, the V gene TRBV9; 7 positions match TRBD2. CDR3 size: 14 residues. After removal of 3 bases from V and 6 bases from J, the junction contained 7 bases not matched to a gene. CDR1 is SGDLS, CDR2 YYNGEE, per germline.